Presented here are 13 T cell receptor beta chains from one specimen sequenced in a study of early T cells in non-severe SARS-CoV-2 infection. TCRdb analysed the 5' RACE reads with MiXCR anew, one entry per CDR3 protein. The sample shows around 64,000 distinct CDR3 sequences, over 9.5% of them seen only once. The sequencing used whole blood, collected at baseline. The origin of the receptors is an adult who was a healthcare worker with PCR-confirmed SARS-CoV-2 infection or an uninfected control (not recorded which).

This clonotype was detected a few times. The CDR3 DNA follows: TGTGCCAGCAGTCACCGACTGGCAGCTTTCACAGATACGCAGTATTTT. Translating it yields CASSHRLAAFTDTQYF. The gene calls are TRBV12-3 or TRBV12-4 and TRBJ2-3; D gene uncertain. CDR3 length equals 16 residues. V was cut by 5 bases and J by 2 bases, with 17 bases left in between.

The table lists this clonotype with many counts. The genes are TRBV6-1 and TRBJ2-1, with D hard to call. V lost 5 bases and J 2 bases, leaving 25 bases between the germline ends. Germline V gene sequence: CDR1 MNHNS, CDR2 SASEGT. The CDR3 contains 19 residues. As DNA, the CDR3 is TGTGCCAGCAGTCATCCCCCTCTTTTAAGGCGTCCGACCTACAATGAGCAGTTCTTC. Encoded protein: CASSHPPLLRRPTYNEQFF.

This clonotype was observed at least ten times. The genes are TRBV7-9 and TRBJ2-1, with 11 bases identical to TRBD2. The CDR3 has 18 residues. The J segment lost 0 bases and the V segment lost 3 bases, leaving 7 bases of the junction unmatched. From germline, CDR1 is SEHNR and CDR2 FQNEAQ (reference sequence). CDR3 DNA: TGTGCCAGCAGCTTTACTAGCGGGGGCAAGAGCTCCTACAATGAGCAGTTCTTC. It specifies CASSFTSGGKSSYNEQFF. The whole variable domain, filled in from reference TRBV7-9 and TRBJ2-1, reads DTGVSQNPRHKITKRGQNVTFRCDPISEHNRLYWYRQTLGQGPEFLTYFQNEAQLEKSRLLSDRFSAERPKGSFSTLEIQRTEQGDSAMYLCASSFTSGGKSSYNEQFFGPGTRLTVL.

This clonotype was counted a few times. The chain links TRBV6-2 or TRBV6-3 to TRBJ1-6; 7 bases align to TRBD1. The V and J ends lost 7 bases and 5 bases, in that order; junction bases with no gene match: 11. Looked up from germline, CDR1 is MNHEY and CDR2 is SVGEGT. The CDR3 runs 16 residues. The CDR3: CASTYTGTEDNSPLHF. The CDR3 DNA reads TGTGCCAGCACATATACGGGGACAGAAGATAATTCACCCCTCCACTTT.

The count of this clonotype is one. This chain links TRBV29-1 with TRBJ2-4, with TRBD1 identical over 7 bases. CDR1 and CDR2 from the germline V gene are SQVTM and ANQGSEA. The CDR3 covers 14 residues. With V trimmed by 4 bases and J by 3 bases, 6 bases remained unmatched. In DNA form, the CDR3 reads TGCAGCGTTGCTATAGGGGGCCTCAAAAACATTCAGTACTTC. Protein product: CSVAIGGLKNIQYF.

V is TRBV4-2 and J is TRBJ2-5; D gene unclear. The CDR3 totals 13 residues. The V and J ends lost 0 bases and 5 bases respectively, with 7 bases between them. Germline V lookup: CDR1 LGHNA, CDR2 YNFKEQ. In DNA form, the CDR3 reads TGTGCCAGCAGCCAAGAACCCGTCGAGACCCAGTACTTC. Its protein product is CASSQEPVETQYF.

In this sample, this clonotype turned up many times. The genes are TRBV11-2 and TRBJ2-2, with 9 bases that match TRBD2. The ends lost 0 bases at V and 6 bases at J; junction bases unmatched: 5. The CDR3 is made up of 16 amino acids. Germline V gene data show CDR1 as SGHAT and CDR2 as FQNNGV. In DNA form, the CDR3 reads TGTGCCAGCAGCTTAGATAGGGGACTAGCTCCCGGGGAGCTGTTTTTT. Translating it yields CASSLDRGLAPGELFF.

A few counts support this clonotype. J is TRBJ2-2 and V is TRBV9; D gene uncertain. V was pared by 2 bases and J by 4 bases, with 6 bases between. This CDR3 is built from 13 residues. Germline V CDR1 and CDR2: SGDLS, YYNGEE. The CDR3 loop reads CASSVSVTGELFF. CDR3 DNA: TGTGCCAGCAGCGTTAGTGTCACCGGGGAGCTGTTTTTT.

This chain links TRBV11-2 with TRBJ1-1; D is undetermined. The CDR3 consists of 17 residues. Trimming removed 6 bases from V and 0 bases from J, with 20 bases in between. Germline CDR1 reads SGHAT; CDR2 reads FQNNGV. The CDR3 nucleotides read TGTGCCAGCAGTAGTGCCCGTTGGGGTTCTTTGAACACTGAAGCTTTCTTT. It encodes CASSSARWGSLNTEAFF.

The V gene is TRBV25-1, the J gene TRBJ1-6; D gene uncertain. This CDR3 spans 13 amino acids. Germline CDR1 and CDR2: MGHDK and SYGVNS. V was shortened by 7 bases and J by 8 bases, with 12 bases between the two germline ends. CDR3 in DNA: TGTGCCAGCACCCGAGGGCTCGATTCACCCCTCCACTTT. It specifies CASTRGLDSPLHF.

This chain joins TRBV19 and TRBJ2-7; 7 bases map to TRBD2. With V trimmed by 6 bases and J by 3 bases, 11 bases remained unmatched. The CDR3 loop spans 15 amino acids. The germline CDR1 and CDR2 sequences are LNHDA and SQIVND (reference sequence). CDR3 sequence: CASSPQASGIYEQYF. CDR3 DNA: TGTGCCAGTAGCCCTCAGGCTAGCGGCATCTACGAGCAGTACTTC.

This clonotype was counted ten times or more. The chain has TRBV27 and TRBJ2-5; 13 bases align to TRBD2. This CDR3 has 17 amino acids. CDR1 is MNHEY and CDR2 is SMNVEV in the germline V gene (reference sequence). Germline trimming cut 5 bases from V and 0 bases from J; bases unmatched to any gene: 6. In DNA form, the CDR3 reads TGTGCCAGCAGTGGGGGACTAGCGGGGTGGGACCAAGAGACCCAGTACTTC. Its protein product is CASSGGLAGWDQETQYF.

This clonotype appeared many times. This chain connects TRBV7-2 to TRBJ2-7, with D possibly matching TRBD1 (6 bases). Germline V CDR1 and CDR2: SGHTA, FQGNSA. The V end lost 0 bases, the J end lost 2 bases, and 8 bases lay between the germline ends. CDR3 length: 14 residues. CDR3 coding DNA: TGTGCCAGCAGCTTAGCGGGGGCCACCTACGAGCAGTACTTC. It encodes CASSLAGATYEQYF.